This TCR beta chain was recorded in a study of cytotoxic CD8 clonotypes in ibrutinib-treated CLL. The CDR3 contains 13 residues. The germline V gene has CDR1 SGHAT and CDR2 FQNNGV. Trimming pared 2 bases from V and 7 bases from J, leaving 11 bases between. The table came from immunoSEQ multiplex PCR; TCRdb's copy has only in-frame clones and leaves some out. Here the sample spans about 140,000 clones, less than 95% being singletons. The input for sequencing was PBMCs, taken after 12 months of ibrutinib treatment. The chain combines TRBV11-2 with TRBJ1-2; possibly TRBD1 for D (5 bases). This sequence originates from a human donor with chronic lymphocytic leukemia. Written as DNA, the CDR3 is TGTGCCAGCAGCTTAAGTCTTAGGGGTGGCTACACCTTC. Its protein product is CASSLSLRGGYTF.